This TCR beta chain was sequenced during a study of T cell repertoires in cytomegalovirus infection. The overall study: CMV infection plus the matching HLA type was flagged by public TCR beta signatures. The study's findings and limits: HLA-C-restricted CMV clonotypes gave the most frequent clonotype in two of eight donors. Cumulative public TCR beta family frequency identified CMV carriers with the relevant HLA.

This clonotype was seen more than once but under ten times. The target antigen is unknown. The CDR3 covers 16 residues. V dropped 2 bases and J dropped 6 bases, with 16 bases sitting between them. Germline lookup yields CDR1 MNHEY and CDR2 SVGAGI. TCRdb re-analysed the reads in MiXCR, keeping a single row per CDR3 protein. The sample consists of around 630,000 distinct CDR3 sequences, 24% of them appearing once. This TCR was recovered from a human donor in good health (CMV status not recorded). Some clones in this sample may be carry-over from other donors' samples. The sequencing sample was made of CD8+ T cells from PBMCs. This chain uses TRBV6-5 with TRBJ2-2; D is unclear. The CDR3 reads CASSYPPSIAPGELFF. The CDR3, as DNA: TGTGCCAGCAGTTACCCACCTAGTATTGCCCCCGGGGAGCTGTTTTTT.